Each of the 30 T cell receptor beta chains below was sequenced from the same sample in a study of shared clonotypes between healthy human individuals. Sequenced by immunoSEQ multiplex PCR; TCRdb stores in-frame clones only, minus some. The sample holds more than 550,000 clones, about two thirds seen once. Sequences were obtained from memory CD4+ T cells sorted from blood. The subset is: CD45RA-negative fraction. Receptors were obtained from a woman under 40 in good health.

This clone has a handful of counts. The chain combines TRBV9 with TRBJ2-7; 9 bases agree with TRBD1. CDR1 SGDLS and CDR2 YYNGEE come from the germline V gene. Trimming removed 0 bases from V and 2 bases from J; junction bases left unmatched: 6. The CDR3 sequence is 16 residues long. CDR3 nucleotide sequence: TGTGCCAGCAGCGTAGGCGGACAGGGGTCCCCCTACGAGCAGTACTTC. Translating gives CASSVGGQGSPYEQYF.

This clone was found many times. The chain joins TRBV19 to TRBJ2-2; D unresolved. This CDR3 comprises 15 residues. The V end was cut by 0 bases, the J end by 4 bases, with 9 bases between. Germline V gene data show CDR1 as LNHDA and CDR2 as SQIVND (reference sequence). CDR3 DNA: TGTGCCAGTAGTATAGATGACCTGATCACCGGGGAGCTGTTTTTT. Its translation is CASSIDDLITGELFF.

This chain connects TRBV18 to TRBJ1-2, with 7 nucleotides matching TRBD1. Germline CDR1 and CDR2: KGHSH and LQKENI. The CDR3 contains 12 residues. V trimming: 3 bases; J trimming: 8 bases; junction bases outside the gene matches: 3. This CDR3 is CASSPTGLGYTF. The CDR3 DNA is TGTGCCAGCTCACCGACAGGGTTGGGCTACACCTTC.

CDR3 DNA: TGTGCCAGCACCCGGGACAGGGAGGTCAATGAGCAGTTCTTC. It encodes CASTRDREVNEQFF. The chain carries TRBV18 and TRBJ2-1, with TRBD1 matching 9 bases. Germline CDR1 KGHSH, CDR2 LQKENI. J was trimmed by 6 bases and V by 8 bases; bases with no gene match: 8. The CDR3 has 14 residues. The full variable domain, with the rest looked up from reference TRBV18 and TRBJ2-1, is NAGVMQNPRHLVRRRGQEARLRCSPMKGHSHVYWYRQLPEEGLKFMVYLQKENIIDESGMPKERFSAEFPKEGPSILRIQQVVRGDSAAYFCASTRDREVNEQFFGPGTRLTVL.

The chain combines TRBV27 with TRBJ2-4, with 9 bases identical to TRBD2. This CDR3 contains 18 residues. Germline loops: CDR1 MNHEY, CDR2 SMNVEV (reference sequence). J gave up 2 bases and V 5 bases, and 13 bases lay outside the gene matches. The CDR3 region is CASSITPGTSLPKNIQYF. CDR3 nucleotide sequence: TGTGCCAGCAGTATCACGCCGGGGACTAGCCTACCCAAAAACATTCAGTACTTC.

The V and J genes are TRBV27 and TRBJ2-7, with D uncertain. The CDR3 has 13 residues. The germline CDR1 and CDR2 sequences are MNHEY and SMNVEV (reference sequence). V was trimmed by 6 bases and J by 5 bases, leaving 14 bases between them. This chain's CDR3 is CASSLGPSHEQYF. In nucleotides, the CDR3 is TGTGCCAGCAGCCTCGGGCCATCCCACGAGCAGTACTTC.

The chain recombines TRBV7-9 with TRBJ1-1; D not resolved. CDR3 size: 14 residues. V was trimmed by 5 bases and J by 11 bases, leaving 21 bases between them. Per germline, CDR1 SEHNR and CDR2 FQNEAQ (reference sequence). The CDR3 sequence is CASSADTDEAFAFF. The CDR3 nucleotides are TGTGCCAGCAGCGCCGACACGGACGAAGCTTTCGCTTTCTTT.

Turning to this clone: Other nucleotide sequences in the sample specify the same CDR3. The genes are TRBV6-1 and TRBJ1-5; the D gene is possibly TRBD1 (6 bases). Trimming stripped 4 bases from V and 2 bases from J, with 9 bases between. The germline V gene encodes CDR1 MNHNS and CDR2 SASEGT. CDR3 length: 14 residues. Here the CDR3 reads CASSGSGGNQPQHF. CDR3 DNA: TGTGCCAGCAGTGGATCAGGGGGCAATCAGCCCCAGCATTTT.

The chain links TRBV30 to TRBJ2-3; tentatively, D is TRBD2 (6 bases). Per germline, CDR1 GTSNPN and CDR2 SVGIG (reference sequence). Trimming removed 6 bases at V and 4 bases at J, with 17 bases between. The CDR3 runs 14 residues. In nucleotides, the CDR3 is TGTGCCTGCCAACTAGACGGGAGTCCAGATACGCAGTATTTT. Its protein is CACQLDGSPDTQYF.

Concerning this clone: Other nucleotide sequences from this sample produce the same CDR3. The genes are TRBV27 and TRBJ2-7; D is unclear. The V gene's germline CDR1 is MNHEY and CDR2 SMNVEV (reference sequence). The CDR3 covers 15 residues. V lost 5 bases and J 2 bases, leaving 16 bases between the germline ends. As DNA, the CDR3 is TGTGCCAGCAGTCTGAGCTTGGCCGGCCCCTACGAGCAGTACTTC. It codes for CASSLSLAGPYEQYF.

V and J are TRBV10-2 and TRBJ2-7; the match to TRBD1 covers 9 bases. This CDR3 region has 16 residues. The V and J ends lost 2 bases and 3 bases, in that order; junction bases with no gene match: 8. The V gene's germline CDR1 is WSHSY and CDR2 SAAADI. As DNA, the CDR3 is TGCGCCAGCAGTGAGCCCGGACAGGGGTCGGGCTACGAGCAGTACTTC. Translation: CASSEPGQGSGYEQYF.

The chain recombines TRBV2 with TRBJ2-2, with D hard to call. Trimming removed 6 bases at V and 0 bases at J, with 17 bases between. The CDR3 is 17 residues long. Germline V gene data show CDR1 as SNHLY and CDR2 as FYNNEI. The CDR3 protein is CASRGYIRFANTGELFF. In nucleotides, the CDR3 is TGTGCCAGCAGGGGCTATATCCGGTTCGCGAACACCGGGGAGCTGTTTTTT.

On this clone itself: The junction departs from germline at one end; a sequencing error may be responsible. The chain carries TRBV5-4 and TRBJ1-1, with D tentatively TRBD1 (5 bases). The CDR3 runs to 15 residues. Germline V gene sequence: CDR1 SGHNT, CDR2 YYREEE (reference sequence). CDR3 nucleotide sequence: TGTGCCAGCAGATTGGGGGGTATCATGAACACTGAAGCTTTCTTT. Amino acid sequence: CASRLGGIMNTEAFF. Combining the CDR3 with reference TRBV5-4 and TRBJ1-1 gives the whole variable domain ETGVTQSPTHLIKTRGQQVTLRCSSQSGHNTVSWYQQALGQGPQFIFQYYREEENGRGNFPPRFSGLQFPNYSSELNVNALELDDSALYLCASRLGGIMNTEAFFGQGTRLTVV.

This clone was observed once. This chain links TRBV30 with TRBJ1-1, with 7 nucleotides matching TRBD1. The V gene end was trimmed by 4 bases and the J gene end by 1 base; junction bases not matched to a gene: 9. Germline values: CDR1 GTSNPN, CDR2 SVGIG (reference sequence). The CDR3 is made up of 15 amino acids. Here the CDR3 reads CAWTYRGGRNTEAFF. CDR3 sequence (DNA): TGTGCCTGGACTTACAGGGGAGGGAGGAACACTGAAGCTTTCTTT.

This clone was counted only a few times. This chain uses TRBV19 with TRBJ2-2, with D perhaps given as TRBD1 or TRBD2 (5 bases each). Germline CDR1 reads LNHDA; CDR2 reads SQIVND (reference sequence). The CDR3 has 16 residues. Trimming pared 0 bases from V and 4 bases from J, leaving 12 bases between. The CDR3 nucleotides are TGTGCCAGTAGTATAGAGGGACGGACTTTCACCGGGGAGCTGTTTTTT. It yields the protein CASSIEGRTFTGELFF.

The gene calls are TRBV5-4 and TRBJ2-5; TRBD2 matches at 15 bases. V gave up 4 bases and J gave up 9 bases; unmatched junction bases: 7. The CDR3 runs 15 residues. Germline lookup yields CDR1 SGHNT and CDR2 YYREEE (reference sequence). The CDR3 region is CASSVTGLAGGSQYF. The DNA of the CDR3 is TGTGCCAGCAGCGTGACGGGACTAGCGGGAGGCTCCCAGTACTTC.

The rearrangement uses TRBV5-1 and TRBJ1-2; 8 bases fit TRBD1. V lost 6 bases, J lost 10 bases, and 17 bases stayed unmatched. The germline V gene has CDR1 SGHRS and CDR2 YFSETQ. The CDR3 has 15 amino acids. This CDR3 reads CASIPGGTGPVNYTF. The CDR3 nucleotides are TGCGCCAGCATCCCCGGTGGGACAGGACCAGTAAACTACACCTTC.

The CDR3 DNA is TGCGCCAGCAGCATGGGACCCATCGCCTACGAGCAGTACTTC. Residues: CASSMGPIAYEQYF. The V call is TRBV5-1, the J call TRBJ2-7; D could derive from TRBD1 or TRBD2 (5 bases each). This CDR3 has 14 amino acids. The ends were cut back, 4 bases at V and 2 bases at J, with 13 bases in the middle. Germline V CDR1 and CDR2: SGHRS, YFSETQ.

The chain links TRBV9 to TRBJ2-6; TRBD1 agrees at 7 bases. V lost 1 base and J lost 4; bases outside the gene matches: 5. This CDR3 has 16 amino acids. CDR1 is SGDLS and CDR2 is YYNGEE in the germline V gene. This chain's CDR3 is CASSVQDRWGANVLTF. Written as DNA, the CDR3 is TGTGCCAGCAGCGTACAGGACAGGTGGGGGGCCAACGTCCTGACTTTC.

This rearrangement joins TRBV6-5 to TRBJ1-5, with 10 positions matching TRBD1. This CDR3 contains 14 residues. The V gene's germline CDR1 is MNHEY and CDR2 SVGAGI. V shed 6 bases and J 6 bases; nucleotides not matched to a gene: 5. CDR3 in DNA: TGTGCCAGCAGACAGACAGGGGGCAGTCAGCCCCAGCATTTT. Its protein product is CASRQTGGSQPQHF.

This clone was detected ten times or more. CDR3 region: CASSPRFGSGNTIYF. The CDR3 DNA reads TGTGCCAGCAGCCCCCGCTTTGGTTCTGGAAACACCATATATTTT. The chain joins TRBV6-6 to TRBJ1-3; no clear D gene. This CDR3 has 15 residues. Germline V gene sequence: CDR1 MNHNY, CDR2 SVGAGI (reference sequence). V lost 6 bases and J lost 1, with 13 bases in between.

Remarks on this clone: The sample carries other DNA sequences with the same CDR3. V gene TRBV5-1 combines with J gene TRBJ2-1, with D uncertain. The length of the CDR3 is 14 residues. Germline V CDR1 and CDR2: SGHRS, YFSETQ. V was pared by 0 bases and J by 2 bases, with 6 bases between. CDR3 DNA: TGCGCCAGCAGCTTGGGAGGCCCCTACAATGAGCAGTTCTTC. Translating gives CASSLGGPYNEQFF.

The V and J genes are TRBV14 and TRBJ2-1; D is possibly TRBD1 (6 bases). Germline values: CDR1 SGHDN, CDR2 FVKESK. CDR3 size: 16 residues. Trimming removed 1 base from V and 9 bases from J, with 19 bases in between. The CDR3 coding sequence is TGTGCCAGCAGCCAAGCCTCGGGACAATTTGGGGGTGAGCAGTTCTTC. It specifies CASSQASGQFGGEQFF.

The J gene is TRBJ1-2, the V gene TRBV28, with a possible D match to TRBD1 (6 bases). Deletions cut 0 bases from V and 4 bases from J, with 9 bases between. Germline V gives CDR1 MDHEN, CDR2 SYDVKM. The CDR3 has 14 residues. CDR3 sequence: CASSLWGARYGYTF. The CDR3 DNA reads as TGTGCCAGCAGTTTATGGGGGGCCCGCTATGGCTACACCTTC.

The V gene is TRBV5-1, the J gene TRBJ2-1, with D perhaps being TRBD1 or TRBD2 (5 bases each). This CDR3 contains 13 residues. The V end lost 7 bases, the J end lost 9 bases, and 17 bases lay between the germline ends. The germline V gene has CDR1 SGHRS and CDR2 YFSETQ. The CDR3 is CASWDQPGSEQFF. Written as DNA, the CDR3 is TGCGCCAGCTGGGACCAGCCAGGGTCTGAGCAGTTCTTC.

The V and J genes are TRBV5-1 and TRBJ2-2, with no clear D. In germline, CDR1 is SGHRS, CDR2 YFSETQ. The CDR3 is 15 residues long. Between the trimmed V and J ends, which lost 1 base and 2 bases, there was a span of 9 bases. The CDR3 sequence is CASSLLQVNTGELFF. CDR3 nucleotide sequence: TGCGCCAGCAGCTTGTTGCAGGTTAACACCGGGGAGCTGTTTTTT.

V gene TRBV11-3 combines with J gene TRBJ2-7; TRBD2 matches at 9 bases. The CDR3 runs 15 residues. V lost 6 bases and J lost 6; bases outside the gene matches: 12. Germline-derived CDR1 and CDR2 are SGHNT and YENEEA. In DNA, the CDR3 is TGTGCCAGCAGATCTTCCCCCGGGACTAGCTTCGAGCAGTACTTC. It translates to CASRSSPGTSFEQYF.

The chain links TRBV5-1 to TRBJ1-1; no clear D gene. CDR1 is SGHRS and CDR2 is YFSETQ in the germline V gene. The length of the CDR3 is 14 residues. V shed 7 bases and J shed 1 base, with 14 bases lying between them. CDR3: CASSFDAWNTEAFF. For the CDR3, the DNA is TGCGCCAGCTCCTTTGACGCGTGGAACACTGAAGCTTTCTTT. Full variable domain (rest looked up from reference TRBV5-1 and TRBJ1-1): KAGVTQTPRYLIKTRGQQVTLSCSPISGHRSVSWYQQTPGQGLQFLFEYFSETQRNKGNFPGRFSGRQFSNSRSEMNVSTLELGDSALYLCASSFDAWNTEAFFGQGTRLTVV.

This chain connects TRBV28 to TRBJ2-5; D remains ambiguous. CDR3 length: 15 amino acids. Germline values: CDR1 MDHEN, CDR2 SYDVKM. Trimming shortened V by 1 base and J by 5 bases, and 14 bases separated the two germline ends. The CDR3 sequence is CASSLLEPPGETQYF. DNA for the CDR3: TGTGCCAGCAGTTTATTAGAGCCCCCCGGGGAGACCCAGTACTTC.

The CDR3 region is CASSQTTGTNTEAFF. CDR3 sequence (DNA): TGCGCCAGCAGCCAGACAACAGGGACCAACACTGAAGCTTTCTTT. The chain employs TRBV4-1 and TRBJ1-1, with D maybe TRBD1 (6 bases). V was cut by 3 bases and J by 2 bases, with 13 bases left in between. The CDR3 runs to 15 residues. Germline CDR1 and CDR2: MGHRA and YSYEKL.